The 29 T cell receptor beta chains given below trace back to one sample, sequenced in a study of blood T cells in healthy people across ages. Then a second PCR, running about 6 to 12 cycles, was carried out with a sample-barcoded 5' primer and a J-beta primer mix. TCRdb reprocessed the 5' RACE reads with MiXCR, giving one entry per CDR3 protein. The data show fewer than 900,000 distinct CDR3 sequences, about 40% seen once. Sequenced input: blood. Source of these receptors: a woman aged 55-69 years in good health.

This clonotype was found a few times. The chain links TRBV6-2 or TRBV6-3 to TRBJ2-5; 7 nucleotides line up with TRBD2. Trimming took 5 bases from V and 4 from J; bases not matched to a gene: 7. The CDR3 sequence is 14 residues long. The germline V gene encodes CDR1 MNHEY and CDR2 SVGEGT. The CDR3 spells CASSGLGSIETQYF. The CDR3 DNA sequence: TGTGCCAGCAGTGGACTAGGTTCCATAGAGACCCAGTACTTC.

This clonotype was observed a handful of times. The chain couples TRBV28 to TRBJ2-7, with TRBD2 identical over 12 bases. The J segment lost 0 bases and the V segment lost 3 bases, leaving 15 bases of the junction unmatched. This CDR3 is built from 20 residues. Germline values: CDR1 MDHEN, CDR2 SYDVKM. The CDR3 loop reads CASSFFPGLAGQGASYEQYF. As DNA, the CDR3 is TGTGCCAGCAGTTTTTTCCCGGGACTAGCGGGTCAAGGGGCCTCCTACGAGCAGTACTTC.

The CDR3 here is CASSQEAGAGNSPLHF. Written as DNA, the CDR3 is TGTGCCAGCAGCCAAGAGGCAGGGGCTGGAAATTCACCCCTCCACTTT. The gene calls are TRBV3-1 and TRBJ1-6; the D gene is possibly TRBD1 (6 bases). V was cut by 0 bases and J by 7 bases, with 13 bases left in between. The CDR3 has 16 amino acids. The germline V gene encodes CDR1 LGHDT and CDR2 YNNKEL (reference sequence). The whole variable domain, filled in from reference TRBV3-1 and TRBJ1-6, reads DTAVSQTPKYLVTQMGNDKSIKCEQNLGHDTMYWYKQDSKKFLKIMFSYNNKELIINETVPNRFSPKSPDKAHLNLHINSLELGDSAVYFCASSQEAGAGNSPLHFGNGTRLTVT.

This clonotype was counted many times. The chain employs TRBV18 and TRBJ1-1; TRBD1 is a possible D gene (6 bases). The CDR3 extends over 14 amino acids. Trimming pared 3 bases from V and 1 base from J, leaving 9 bases between. Germline CDR1 KGHSH, CDR2 LQKENI. As DNA, the CDR3 is TGTGCCAGCTCACCCCTGGGGGCGAACACTGAAGCTTTCTTT. This codes for CASSPLGANTEAFF.

This clonotype was found many times. The chain joins TRBV7-9 to TRBJ1-4; no clear D gene. Per the germline V gene, CDR1 is SEHNR and CDR2 is FQNEAQ (reference sequence). V was shortened by 4 bases and J by 5 bases, with 8 bases between the two germline ends. The length of the CDR3 is 13 residues. The CDR3 is CASSSHGNEKLFF. CDR3 nucleotide sequence: TGTGCCAGCAGCTCACACGGAAATGAAAAACTGTTTTTT.

The chain combines TRBV27 with TRBJ1-1; 9 bases match TRBD1. The CDR3 consists of 14 residues. Germline V gene data show CDR1 as MNHEY and CDR2 as SMNVEV (reference sequence). Trimming cost V 8 bases and J 3 bases; bases outside gene matches: 7. The CDR3 DNA follows: TGTGCCAGCCTTATAGACAGGGGGGACACTGAAGCTTTCTTT. Its translation: CASLIDRGDTEAFF.

The count of this clonotype is one. The V call is TRBV5-1, the J call TRBJ2-2, with TRBD2 matching 7 bases. Per the germline V gene, CDR1 is SGHRS and CDR2 is YFSETQ. This CDR3 is built from 15 residues. The trim removed 1 base at V and 6 bases at J, leaving 6 bases unmatched. The CDR3 DNA is TGCGCCAGCAGCTTGCGCCTAGCGGTTCCCGGGGAGCTGTTTTTT. It encodes CASSLRLAVPGELFF.

This chain uses TRBV20-1 with TRBJ2-3, with 9 nucleotides matching TRBD1. The CDR3 runs 17 residues. The germline V gene encodes CDR1 DFQATT and CDR2 SNEGSKA (reference sequence). V trimming: 1 base; J trimming: 2 bases; junction bases outside the gene matches: 10. CDR3 sequence (DNA): TGCAGTGCTAGAGGAATCGGGACAGGGTTTAACACAGATACGCAGTATTTT. Translating it yields CSARGIGTGFNTDTQYF.

This sequence joins TRBV3-1 and TRBJ2-5, with 7 bases lining up with TRBD2. The CDR3 consists of 13 residues. The junction had 3 bases not matched to a gene; V was cut back by 3 bases and J by 5 bases. Per the germline V gene, CDR1 is LGHDT and CDR2 is YNNKEL (reference sequence). The CDR3 coding sequence is TGTGCCAGCAGCCAGACTAGCCCGGAGACCCAGTACTTC. Translated: CASSQTSPETQYF.

The CDR3 DNA sequence: TGCGCCAGCAGCCAAACAGAGGGGCGGAACACTGAAGCTTTCTTT. This encodes CASSQTEGRNTEAFF. V is TRBV4-3 and J is TRBJ1-1; D possibly corresponds to TRBD1 (5 bases). CDR3 length: 15 residues. The V gene lost 2 bases and the J gene lost 1 base, with 11 bases spanning the gap. CDR1 is LGHNA, CDR2 YSLEER, per germline.

On this clonotype: With a much larger clone just one base away, this may be a read error. The V call is TRBV12-3 or TRBV12-4, the J call TRBJ1-4; no reliable D call. The CDR3 has 12 amino acids. As DNA, the CDR3 is TGTGCCGGCAGATCCGACTCTGGGCGGCTGTTTTTT. It is translated as CAGRSDSGRLFF.

In its sample, this clonotype was seen a few times. The V gene is TRBV20-1, the J gene TRBJ2-7; the match to TRBD2 covers 10 bases. Germline V gives CDR1 DFQATT, CDR2 SNEGSKA (reference sequence). This CDR3 is built from 11 residues. The CDR3 nucleotides are TGCAGCCCTAGCGGGAGTAAGGTCCCGTACTTC. It codes for CSPSGSKVPYF.

The genes are TRBV4-2 and TRBJ2-5, with D possibly TRBD2 on 5 matching bases. The CDR3 loop spans 16 amino acids. Germline CDR1 LGHNA, CDR2 YNFKEQ. Trimming took off 3 bases at V and 1 base at J, with 15 bases between the two ends. The CDR3 loop is CASSHHPGGGQETQYF. CDR3 in DNA: TGTGCCAGCAGCCATCACCCGGGTGGAGGCCAAGAGACCCAGTACTTC.

V is TRBV20-1 and J is TRBJ2-3; the match to TRBD2 covers 14 bases. This CDR3 has 15 amino acids. CDR1 and CDR2 from the germline V gene are DFQATT and SNEGSKA (reference sequence). Trimming at V came to 7 bases and at J to 9 bases, leaving 12 bases not matched to a gene. CDR3 sequence reads: CSGPRLAGGPVTQYF. CDR3 bases: TGCAGTGGACCTAGACTAGCGGGAGGGCCGGTCACGCAGTATTTT.

This clonotype was detected only a few times. The CDR3 sequence: CASTTGTSGRTSYEQYF. CDR3 DNA: TGTGCCAGCACGACCGGGACTAGCGGGAGGACCTCCTACGAGCAGTACTTC. The J gene is TRBJ2-7, the V gene TRBV2; 15 nucleotides match TRBD2. The CDR3 length is 17 residues. From germline, CDR1 is SNHLY and CDR2 FYNNEI. With 7 bases clipped from V and 0 bases from J, the junction kept 7 bases outside the gene matches.

This chain uses TRBV6-6 with TRBJ2-4; D unclear. The J call may be mistaken, given a closer DNA end match to TRBJ2-7. Germline CDR1 MNHNY, CDR2 SVGAGI (reference sequence). This CDR3 has 16 residues. CDR3 in DNA: TGTGCCAGCAGTTACTCCCAGCGACTGGGTGGCTACGAGCAGTACTTC. Amino acid sequence: CASSYSQRLGGYEQYF.

This chain joins TRBV5-6 and TRBJ1-1; D uncertain. Trimming removed 4 bases at V and 0 bases at J, with 19 bases between. Germline values: CDR1 SGHDT, CDR2 YYEEEE. The CDR3 length is 17 residues. The CDR3 DNA follows: TGTGCCAGCAGCCCTCTAAGCGGGCAGCTTATGAACACTGAAGCTTTCTTT. It encodes CASSPLSGQLMNTEAFF.

This sequence joins TRBV9 and TRBJ2-3; D is unclear. The V end lost 4 bases, the J end lost 6 bases, and 15 bases lay between the germline ends. CDR1 and CDR2 from the germline V gene are SGDLS and YYNGEE. The CDR3 extends over 14 amino acids. In DNA form, the CDR3 reads TGTGCCAGCAGCCCAACTCCTATCCGGGATACGCAGTATTTT. The encoded protein is CASSPTPIRDTQYF.

This clonotype was picked up many times. The chain joins TRBV20-1 to TRBJ2-3; D is possibly TRBD2 (6 bases). The CDR3 has 14 residues. Trimming shortened V by 1 base and J by 3 bases, and 11 bases separated the two germline ends. Germline V gene sequence: CDR1 DFQATT, CDR2 SNEGSKA (reference sequence). CDR3 nucleotides: TGCAGTGCTAGAGCGGGAGAGGGGACAGATACGCAGTATTTT. Its protein is CSARAGEGTDTQYF.

Only a few counts were recorded for this clonotype. This chain joins TRBV5-1 and TRBJ2-7; D may be TRBD2 (6 bases). V was trimmed by 3 bases and J by 2 bases, leaving 12 bases between them. CDR3 size: 14 residues. Per germline, CDR1 SGHRS and CDR2 YFSETQ. The CDR3 sequence: CASSSGDQTYEQYF. The CDR3 nucleotides read TGCGCCAGCAGCTCGGGGGACCAGACCTACGAGCAGTACTTC.

This clonotype was counted only a few times. V usage is TRBV3-1 and J usage is TRBJ2-4; D is perhaps TRBD2 (6 bases). V was trimmed by 4 bases and J by 1 base, leaving 14 bases between them. Germline CDR1 LGHDT, CDR2 YNNKEL (reference sequence). The CDR3 extends over 16 amino acids. The CDR3 nucleotides read TGTGCCAGCAGCCGGACCGGGAGCGGCGCCAAAAACATTCAGTACTTC. It translates to CASSRTGSGAKNIQYF.

V is TRBV6-4 and J is TRBJ2-3; D is undetermined. Looked up from germline, CDR1 is MRHNA and CDR2 is SNTAGT. The CDR3 sequence is 12 residues long. V lost 2 bases, J lost 10 bases, and 10 bases lay in between. CDR3 in DNA: TGTGCCAGCAGTGACACCAGACGCGCGCAGTATTTT. This sequence encodes CASSDTRRAQYF.

This rearrangement joins TRBV20-1 to TRBJ2-5, with 11 bases fitting TRBD2. The ends lost 6 bases at V and 3 bases at J; junction bases unmatched: 9. In germline, CDR1 is DFQATT, CDR2 SNEGSKA (reference sequence). The CDR3 totals 15 residues. The CDR3 sequence: CSANTISGREETQYF. The CDR3, as DNA: TGCAGTGCAAACACGATTAGCGGGAGGGAAGAGACCCAGTACTTC.

This clonotype was picked up a small number of times. V usage is TRBV28 and J usage is TRBJ1-5, with 8 bases fitting TRBD1. Germline V gene lookup returns CDR1 MDHEN and CDR2 SYDVKM. The V segment lost 3 bases and the J segment 9 bases; nucleotides outside the gene matches: 10. The CDR3 spans 15 residues. CDR3 in amino acids: CASSLGRGQGRPQHF. Written as DNA, the CDR3 is TGTGCCAGCAGTTTGGGCAGGGGGCAGGGTCGGCCCCAGCATTTT.

This clonotype was detected many times. The chain is built from TRBV27 and TRBJ2-4; D is unresolved. The CDR3 is 13 amino acids. The V gene's germline CDR1 is MNHEY and CDR2 SMNVEV (reference sequence). V was trimmed by 0 bases and J by 8 bases, leaving 8 bases between them. CDR3 nucleotides: TGTGCCAGCAGTTTATCAGGGTTCGACATTCAGTACTTC. This codes for CASSLSGFDIQYF.

This chain uses TRBV7-6 with TRBJ2-1; D is possibly TRBD1 (7 bases). Germline V gene lookup returns CDR1 SGHVS and CDR2 FNYEAQ. CDR3 length: 16 amino acids. V lost 3 bases, J lost 1 base, and 13 bases lay in between. The CDR3: CASSLPGGYSYNEQFF. The CDR3 coding sequence is TGTGCCAGCAGCTTGCCAGGGGGGTATTCCTACAATGAGCAGTTCTTC.

The chain recombines TRBV3-1 with TRBJ2-7; 15 bases are a match to TRBD2. The J segment lost 2 bases and the V segment lost 1 base, leaving 0 bases of the junction unmatched. The length of the CDR3 is 16 residues. The germline gives CDR1 LGHDT, CDR2 YNNKEL (reference sequence). CDR3 coding DNA: TGTGCCAGCAGCCAAGGGACTAGCGGGGGGGCCTACGAGCAGTACTTC. Its translation: CASSQGTSGGAYEQYF.

This chain uses TRBV6-2 or TRBV6-3 with TRBJ2-1, with 9 bases fitting TRBD2. Germline V gives CDR1 MNHEY, CDR2 SVGEGT. The junction had 5 bases not matched to a gene; V was cut back by 6 bases and J by 5 bases. The CDR3 has 14 residues. The chain's CDR3 is CASSGTSYNNEQFF. CDR3 nucleotide sequence: TGTGCCAGCAGCGGGACTAGCTATAACAATGAGCAGTTCTTC.

As regards this clonotype: With a much larger clone just one base away, this may be a read error. The genes are TRBV20-1 and TRBJ2-5, with 9 bases matching TRBD2. Germline V gene lookup returns CDR1 DFQATT and CDR2 SNEGSKA (reference sequence). The CDR3 extends over 18 amino acids. CDR3 DNA: TGCAGTGCTAGAGATCCGCGGCTAGCGGGGCCTACCCAAGAGACCCAGAACTTC. It codes for CSARDPRLAGPTQETQNF.